The text below deals with one TCR beta chain. The data derive from a study of blood T cell repertoires in COVID-19. With 4 bases removed from V and 1 base from J, the gap between germline ends came to 13 bases. The V gene's germline CDR1 is MDHEN and CDR2 SYDVKM. The CDR3 runs to 15 residues. Assay: immunoSEQ multiplex PCR; the TCRdb copy retains only in-frame clones and omits some. The profile shows roughly 39,000 clones, roughly 85% of them singletons. The receptor comes from a man aged 60 to 69 with acute or convalescent COVID-19. The sequencing sample was made of peripheral blood. This sequence joins TRBV28 and TRBJ1-1, with a possible D match to TRBD1 (5 bases). The CDR3 DNA reads TGTGCCAGCAGTTCAGTGGCCGGGGGGAACACTGAAGCTTTCTTT. Protein product: CASSSVAGGNTEAFF.